Following are 18 T cell receptor beta chains from one sample sequenced in a study of T cell responses to AZD1222 COVID-19 vaccine. The repertoire was sequenced with immunoSEQ multiplex PCR; TCRdb's copy has only in-frame clones and lacks some. The table includes about 140,000 clones, roughly 89% detected once. The sample consisted of peripheral blood, taken 28 days after the second dose of the MenACWY control vaccine. Every receptor here comes from an adult who received the MenACWY meningococcal vaccine as a control.

This sequence joins TRBV5-5 and TRBJ2-3; D call uncertain. Germline-derived CDR1 and CDR2 are SGHKS and YYEKEE (reference sequence). V was cut by 0 bases and J by 2 bases, with 10 bases left in between. CDR3 size: 15 residues. CDR3 sequence reads: CASSLGQIYTDTQYF. In DNA, the CDR3 is TGTGCCAGCAGCTTGGGGCAGATTTACACAGATACGCAGTATTTT.

The CDR3 reads CASSLMGGNEQYF. CDR3 nucleotide sequence: TGTGCCAGCAGCTTAATGGGGGGTAACGAGCAGTACTTC. The rearrangement uses TRBV7-9 and TRBJ2-7; a weak D match, TRBD2 (6 bases). Trimming left V 2 bases short and J 5 bases short, with 10 bases between. This CDR3 region has 13 residues. From germline, CDR1 is SEHNR and CDR2 FQNEAQ (reference sequence). Full variable domain (rest looked up from reference TRBV7-9 and TRBJ2-7): DTGVSQNPRHKITKRGQNVTFRCDPISEHNRLYWYRQTLGQGPEFLTYFQNEAQLEKSRLLSDRFSAERPKGSFSTLEIQRTEQGDSAMYLCASSLMGGNEQYFGPGTRLTVT.

The rearrangement uses TRBV5-5 and TRBJ1-3; D unclear. Trimming took off 3 bases at V and 2 bases at J, with 9 bases between the two ends. CDR1 is SGHKS and CDR2 is YYEKEE in the germline V gene (reference sequence). The CDR3 extends over 14 amino acids. Written as DNA, the CDR3 is TGTGCCAGCAGCTCGTGGGGAGCTGGAAACACCATATATTTT. Protein sequence: CASSSWGAGNTIYF.

J is TRBJ1-2 and V is TRBV23-1; D is unclear. TRBV23-1 is marked as an open reading frame, function uncertain. With 3 bases removed from V and 0 bases from J, the gap between germline ends came to 14 bases. CDR3 size: 16 residues. In nucleotides, the CDR3 is TGCGCCAGCAGTCATAGTCGAACCTTAACTAACTATGGCTACACCTTC. This translates into CASSHSRTLTNYGYTF.

The chain is built from TRBV9 and TRBJ2-1; D may be TRBD2 (5 bases). V was clipped by 0 bases and J by 6 bases, with 13 bases between them. Germline CDR1 reads SGDLS; CDR2 reads YYNGEE. The CDR3 extends over 15 amino acids. The CDR3 here is CASSVAGNAPNEQFF. DNA for the CDR3: TGTGCCAGCAGCGTAGCGGGAAACGCCCCCAATGAGCAGTTCTTC.

The chain recombines TRBV3-1 (or the pseudogene TRBV3-2) with TRBJ1-5; D remains ambiguous. CDR3 length: 15 residues. In germline, CDR1 is LGHDT, CDR2 YNNKEL (reference sequence). Trimming took 0 bases from V and 7 from J, leaving 13 bases between them. The CDR3 region has the DNA TGTGCCAGCAGCCAAGATCGAAGTGCAGTGCAGCCCCAGCATTTT. As protein: CASSQDRSAVQPQHF.

The rearrangement uses TRBV7-9 and TRBJ2-7; the D gene is possibly TRBD1 (5 bases). The CDR3 covers 14 residues. Per germline, CDR1 SEHNR and CDR2 FQNEAQ (reference sequence). V shed 1 base and J shed 2 bases, with 9 bases lying between them. In nucleotides, the CDR3 is TGTGCCAGCAGCTTAGGGACAAAGACCTACGAGCAGTACTTC. This translates into CASSLGTKTYEQYF.

The chain employs TRBV6-5 and TRBJ1-2, with D hard to call. The CDR3 sequence is 13 residues long. The V end lost 5 bases, the J end lost 4 bases, and 11 bases lay between the germline ends. The germline gives CDR1 MNHEY, CDR2 SVGAGI. CDR3: CASSPRAVYGYTF. For the CDR3, the DNA is TGTGCCAGCAGTCCCCGGGCGGTCTATGGCTACACCTTC.

The rearrangement joins TRBV4-3 to TRBJ2-1, with TRBD2 identical over 8 bases. From germline, CDR1 is LGHNA and CDR2 YSLEER. The J segment lost 1 base and the V segment lost 1 base, leaving 12 bases of the junction unmatched. The CDR3 covers 19 residues. CDR3 in amino acids: CASSQAVAGFVNSYNEQFF. In DNA form, the CDR3 reads TGCGCCAGCAGCCAAGCCGTAGCGGGGTTCGTGAATTCCTACAATGAGCAGTTCTTC.

The V call is TRBV6-5, the J call TRBJ1-5; TRBD1 matches at 7 bases. CDR3 length equals 13 residues. Germline CDR1 MNHEY, CDR2 SVGAGI. After removal of 7 bases from V and 15 bases from J, the junction contained 15 bases not matched to a gene. The chain's CDR3 is CASKLRYDRARHF. Here the CDR3 DNA reads TGTGCCAGCAAGTTACGTTACGACAGGGCGAGGCATTTT.

This clone came up many times. The genes are TRBV6-5 and TRBJ2-3, with 7 bases fitting TRBD1. V lost 6 bases to trimming and J lost 6 bases; unmatched junction nucleotides: 6. Germline lookup yields CDR1 MNHEY and CDR2 SVGAGI. The CDR3 contains 13 residues. CDR3 bases: TGTGCCAGCAGACCGGGACAGTCCGATACGCAGTATTTT. The encoded protein is CASRPGQSDTQYF.

J is TRBJ2-1 and V is TRBV5-1, with 9 bases fitting TRBD2. The CDR3 is made up of 14 amino acids. Germline lookup yields CDR1 SGHRS and CDR2 YFSETQ. Losses at the gene ends were 7 bases for V and 4 bases for J; bases not matched to a gene: 6. CDR3 amino acids: CASSRLAGYNEQFF. CDR3 nucleotides: TGCGCCAGCTCTCGGCTAGCGGGGTACAATGAGCAGTTCTTC.

The chain has TRBV6-2 or TRBV6-3 and TRBJ2-1; possible D gene TRBD1, 6 bases. V lost 5 bases to trimming and J lost 2 bases, with 16 bases between them. This CDR3 spans 16 amino acids. Germline CDR1 reads MNHEY; CDR2 reads SVGEGT. CDR3 in DNA: TGTGCCAGCAGTCCCGAAACAGGGATCACCTACAATGAGCAGTTCTTC. As protein: CASSPETGITYNEQFF.

The J gene is TRBJ2-7, the V gene TRBV7-9; tentatively, D is TRBD1 or TRBD2 (5 bases each). V dropped 5 bases and J dropped 2 bases, with 10 bases sitting between them. The CDR3 runs to 13 residues. Germline lookup yields CDR1 SEHNR and CDR2 FQNEAQ (reference sequence). This CDR3 is CASSPGPTYEQYF. In DNA, the CDR3 is TGTGCCAGCAGCCCGGGGCCTACCTACGAGCAGTACTTC.

The rearrangement links TRBV21-1 to TRBJ2-1; the table's D call, TRBD2, has no DNA check behind it. TRBV21-1 is a pseudogene locus. The CDR3 has 16 residues. The CDR3 region is CASSKVGTTPYNEQFF. The CDR3 DNA follows: TGTGCCAGCAGCAAAGTGGGGACTACCCCCTACAATGAGCAGTTCTTC.

The J gene is TRBJ2-1, the V gene TRBV28; TRBD2 matches 11 bases. V lost 2 bases to trimming and J lost 7 bases; unmatched junction nucleotides: 7. This CDR3 contains 16 residues. CDR1 and CDR2 (germline): MDHEN, SYDVKM. The CDR3 nucleotides are TGTGCCAGCAGTTTACCCATAGCGGGAGGGCGAAATGAGCAGTTCTTC. It is translated as CASSLPIAGGRNEQFF.

The rearrangement joins TRBV10-3 to TRBJ1-2, with a weak D call TRBD1 (6 bases). CDR1 and CDR2 from the germline V gene are ENHRY and SYGVKD. The CDR3 has 12 amino acids. The V and J ends lost 5 bases and 8 bases respectively, with 12 bases between them. CDR3 sequence reads: CAISTTGNGYTF. CDR3 coding DNA: TGTGCCATCAGTACCACAGGGAACGGCTACACCTTC.

Here the CDR3 reads CASSYSKADPFQPQHF. Here the CDR3 DNA reads TGTGCCAGCAGTTACTCGAAAGCAGACCCATTTCAGCCCCAGCATTTT. V usage is TRBV6-5 and J usage is TRBJ1-5, with D hard to call. Germline loops: CDR1 MNHEY, CDR2 SVGAGI. The CDR3 is 16 amino acids. V was trimmed by 0 bases and J by 6 bases, leaving 15 bases between them.